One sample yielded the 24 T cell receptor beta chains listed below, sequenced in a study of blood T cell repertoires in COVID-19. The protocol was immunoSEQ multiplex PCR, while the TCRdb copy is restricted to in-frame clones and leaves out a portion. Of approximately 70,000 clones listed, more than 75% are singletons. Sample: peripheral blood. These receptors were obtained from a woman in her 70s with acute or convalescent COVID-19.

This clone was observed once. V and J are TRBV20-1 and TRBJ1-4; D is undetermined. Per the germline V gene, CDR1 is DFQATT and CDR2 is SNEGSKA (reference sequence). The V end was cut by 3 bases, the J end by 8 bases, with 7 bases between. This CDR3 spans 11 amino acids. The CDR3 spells CSASPREKLFF. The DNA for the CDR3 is TGCAGTGCTAGTCCCAGGGAAAAACTGTTTTTT.

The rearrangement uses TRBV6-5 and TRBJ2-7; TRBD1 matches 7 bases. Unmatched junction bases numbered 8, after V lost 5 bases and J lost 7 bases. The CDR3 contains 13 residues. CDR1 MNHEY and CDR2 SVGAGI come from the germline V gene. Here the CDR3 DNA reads TGTGCCAGCAGTCTAAACAGGGGAGTAGAGCAGTACTTC. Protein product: CASSLNRGVEQYF.

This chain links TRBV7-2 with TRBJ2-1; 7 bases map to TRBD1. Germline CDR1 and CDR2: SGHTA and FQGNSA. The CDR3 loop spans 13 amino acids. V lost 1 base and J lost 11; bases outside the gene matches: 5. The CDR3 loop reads CASSLELGQQQFF. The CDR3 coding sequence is TGTGCCAGCAGCTTAGAGCTGGGACAGCAGCAGTTCTTC.

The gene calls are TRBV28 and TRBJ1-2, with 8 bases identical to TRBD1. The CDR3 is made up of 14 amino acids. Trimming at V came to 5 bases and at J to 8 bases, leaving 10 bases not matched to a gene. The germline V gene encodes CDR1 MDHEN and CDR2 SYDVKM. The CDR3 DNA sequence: TGTGCCAGCAGTCAAGACAGGGGATCCAAAGGCTACACCTTC. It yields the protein CASSQDRGSKGYTF.

The CDR3 nucleotides are TGTGCCAGCAGTTACCCTGACCCGGGGGATACGCAGTATTTT. This encodes CASSYPDPGDTQYF. The genes are TRBV6-2 or TRBV6-3 and TRBJ2-3; TRBD2 is a possible D gene (5 bases). Deletions cut 2 bases from V and 6 bases from J, with 12 bases between. Germline CDR1 MNHEY, CDR2 SVGEGT. CDR3 length: 14 amino acids.

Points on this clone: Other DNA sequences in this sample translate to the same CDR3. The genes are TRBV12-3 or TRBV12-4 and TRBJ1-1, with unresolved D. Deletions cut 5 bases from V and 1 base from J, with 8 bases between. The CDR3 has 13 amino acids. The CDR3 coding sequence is TGTGCCAGCAGTCTAACAGAGAACACTGAAGCTTTCTTT. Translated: CASSLTENTEAFF.

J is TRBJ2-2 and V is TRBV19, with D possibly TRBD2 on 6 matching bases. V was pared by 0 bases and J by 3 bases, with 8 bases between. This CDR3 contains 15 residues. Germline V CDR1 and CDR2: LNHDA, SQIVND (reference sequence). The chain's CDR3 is CASSIDSGYTGELFF. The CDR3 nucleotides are TGTGCCAGTAGTATAGATAGCGGATACACCGGGGAGCTGTTTTTT.

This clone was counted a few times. CDR3 nucleotide sequence: TGTGCCACCTCCGTCCCTCAGGGCCGCAAGGGCTACACCTTC. Residues: CATSVPQGRKGYTF. The chain has TRBV7-2 and TRBJ1-2, with D tentatively TRBD1 (5 bases). The length of the CDR3 is 14 residues. Germline V gives CDR1 SGHTA, CDR2 FQGNSA. The V and J ends lost 10 bases and 8 bases respectively, with 23 bases between them.

Here the CDR3 reads CASSQPGLQPQHF. DNA of the CDR3: TGTGCCAGCAGTCAGCCGGGTTTGCAGCCCCAGCATTTT. The chain has TRBV7-2 and TRBJ1-5; unclear D gene. Germline-derived CDR1 and CDR2 are SGHTA and FQGNSA. The germline V and J ends were trimmed by 6 bases and 7 bases, with 13 bases remaining between them. The CDR3 loop spans 13 amino acids.

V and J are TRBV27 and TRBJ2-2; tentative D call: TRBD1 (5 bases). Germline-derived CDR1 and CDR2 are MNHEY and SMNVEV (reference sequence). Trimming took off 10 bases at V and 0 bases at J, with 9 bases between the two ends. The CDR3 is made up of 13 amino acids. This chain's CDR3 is CATKQANTGELFF. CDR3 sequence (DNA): TGTGCCACCAAACAGGCGAACACCGGGGAGCTGTTTTTT.

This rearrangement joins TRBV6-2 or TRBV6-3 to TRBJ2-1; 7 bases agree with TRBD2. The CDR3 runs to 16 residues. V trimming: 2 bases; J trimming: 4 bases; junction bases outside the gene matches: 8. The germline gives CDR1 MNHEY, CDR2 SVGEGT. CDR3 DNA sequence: TGTGCCAGCAGTTACCTGGCGGGAGCGGGATACAATGAGCAGTTCTTC. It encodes CASSYLAGAGYNEQFF.

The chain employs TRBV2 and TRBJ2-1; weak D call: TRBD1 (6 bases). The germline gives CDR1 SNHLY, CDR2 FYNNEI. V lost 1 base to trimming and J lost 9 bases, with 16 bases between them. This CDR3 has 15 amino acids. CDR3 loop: CASSEGVHRDREQFF. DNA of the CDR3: TGTGCCAGCAGTGAAGGGGTACACAGGGACCGTGAGCAGTTCTTC.

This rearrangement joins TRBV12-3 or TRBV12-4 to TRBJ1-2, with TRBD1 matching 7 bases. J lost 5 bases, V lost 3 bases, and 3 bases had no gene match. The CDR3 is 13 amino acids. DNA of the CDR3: TGTGCCAGCAGTTTCCCCAGGGGGTATGGCTACACCTTC. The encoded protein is CASSFPRGYGYTF.

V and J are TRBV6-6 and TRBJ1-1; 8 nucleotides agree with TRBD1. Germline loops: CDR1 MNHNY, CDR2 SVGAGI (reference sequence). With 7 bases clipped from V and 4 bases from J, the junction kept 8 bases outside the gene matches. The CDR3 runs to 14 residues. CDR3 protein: CASTSIQGATEAFF. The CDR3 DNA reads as TGTGCCAGCACCTCGATTCAGGGGGCCACTGAAGCTTTCTTT.

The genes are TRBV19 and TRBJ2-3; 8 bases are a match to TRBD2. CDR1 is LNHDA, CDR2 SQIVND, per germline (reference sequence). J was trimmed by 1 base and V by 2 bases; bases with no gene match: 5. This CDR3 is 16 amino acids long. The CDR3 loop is CASSITAGGRTDTQYF. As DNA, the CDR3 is TGTGCCAGTAGTATAACGGCGGGAGGCCGCACAGATACGCAGTATTTT.

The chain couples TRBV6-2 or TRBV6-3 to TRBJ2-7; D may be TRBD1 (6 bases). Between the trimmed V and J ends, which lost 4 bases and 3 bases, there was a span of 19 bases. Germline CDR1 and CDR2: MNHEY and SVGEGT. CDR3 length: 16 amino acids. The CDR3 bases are TGTGCCAGCAGTTGGCGGCTGGACAGCAGAGACTACGAGCAGTACTTC. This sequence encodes CASSWRLDSRDYEQYF.

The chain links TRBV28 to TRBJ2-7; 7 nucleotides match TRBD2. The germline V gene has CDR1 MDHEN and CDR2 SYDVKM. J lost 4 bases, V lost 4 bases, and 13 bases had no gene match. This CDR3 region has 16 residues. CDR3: CASSSVHWRGSYEQYF. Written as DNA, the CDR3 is TGTGCCAGCAGTTCCGTCCACTGGCGCGGGAGTTACGAGCAGTACTTC.

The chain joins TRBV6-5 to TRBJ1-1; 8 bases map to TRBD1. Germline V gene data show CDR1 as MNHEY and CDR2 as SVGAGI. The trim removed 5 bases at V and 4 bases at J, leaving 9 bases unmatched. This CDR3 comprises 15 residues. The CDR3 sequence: CASSRTSTGGTEAFF. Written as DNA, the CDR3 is TGTGCCAGCAGTCGAACCAGTACAGGGGGCACTGAAGCTTTCTTT.

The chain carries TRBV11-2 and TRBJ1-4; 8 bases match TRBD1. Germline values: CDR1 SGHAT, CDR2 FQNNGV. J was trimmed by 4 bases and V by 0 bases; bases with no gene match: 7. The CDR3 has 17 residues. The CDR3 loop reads CASSLDRRGLVNEKLFF. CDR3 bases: TGTGCCAGCAGCTTAGACCGCAGGGGGCTCGTTAATGAAAAACTGTTTTTT.

This chain's CDR3 is CASSPSAVSETQYF. The CDR3 bases are TGTGCCAGCAGCCCTAGTGCTGTGAGTGAGACCCAGTACTTC. The V and J genes are TRBV7-2 and TRBJ2-5; no definite D call. The CDR3 sequence is 14 residues long. The V end lost 5 bases, the J end lost 5 bases, and 15 bases lay between the germline ends. CDR1 is SGHTA, CDR2 FQGNSA, per germline.

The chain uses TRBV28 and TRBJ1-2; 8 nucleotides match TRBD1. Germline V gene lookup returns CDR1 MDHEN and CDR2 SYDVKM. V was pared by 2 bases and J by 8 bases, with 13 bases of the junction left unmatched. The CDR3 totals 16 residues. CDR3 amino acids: CASSLPHDRGGNGYTF. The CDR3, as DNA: TGTGCCAGCAGTTTACCCCACGACAGGGGCGGAAACGGCTACACCTTC.

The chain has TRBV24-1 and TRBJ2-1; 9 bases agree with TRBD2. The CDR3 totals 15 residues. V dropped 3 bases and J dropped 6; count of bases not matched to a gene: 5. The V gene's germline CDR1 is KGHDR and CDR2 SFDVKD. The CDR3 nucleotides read TGTGCCACCAGTGATCAAGCGGGAGGCTCCAATGAGCAGTTCTTC. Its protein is CATSDQAGGSNEQFF.

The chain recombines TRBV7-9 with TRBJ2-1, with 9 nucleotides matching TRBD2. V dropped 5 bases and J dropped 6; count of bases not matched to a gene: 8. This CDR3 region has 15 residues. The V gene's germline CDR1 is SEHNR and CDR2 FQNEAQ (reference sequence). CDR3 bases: TGTGCCAGCAGCCGTCACGCTAGCGGGGTCAATGAGCAGTTCTTC. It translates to CASSRHASGVNEQFF.

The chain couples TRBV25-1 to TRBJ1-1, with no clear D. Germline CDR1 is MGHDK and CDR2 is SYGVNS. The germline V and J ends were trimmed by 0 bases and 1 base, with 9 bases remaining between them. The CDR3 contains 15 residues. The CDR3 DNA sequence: TGTGCCAGCAGTGAATATGGAGCCGGGAACACTGAAGCTTTCTTT. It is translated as CASSEYGAGNTEAFF.